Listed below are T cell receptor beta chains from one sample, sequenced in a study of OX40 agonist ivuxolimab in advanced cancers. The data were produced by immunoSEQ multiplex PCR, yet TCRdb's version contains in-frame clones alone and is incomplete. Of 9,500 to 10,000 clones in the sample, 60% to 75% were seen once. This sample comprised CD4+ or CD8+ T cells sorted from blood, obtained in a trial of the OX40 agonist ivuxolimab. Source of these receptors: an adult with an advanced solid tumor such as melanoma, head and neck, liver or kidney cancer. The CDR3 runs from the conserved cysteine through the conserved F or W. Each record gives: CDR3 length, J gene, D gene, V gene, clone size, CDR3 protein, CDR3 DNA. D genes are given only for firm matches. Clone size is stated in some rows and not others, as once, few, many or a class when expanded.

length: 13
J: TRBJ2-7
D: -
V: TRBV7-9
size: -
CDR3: CASLARGGIEQYF
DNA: TGTGCCAGCCTTGCGAGGGGGGGTATCGAGCAGTACTTC

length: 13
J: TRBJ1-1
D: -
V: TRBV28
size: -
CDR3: CASSPGPNTEAFF
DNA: TGTGCCAGCAGTCCCGGGCCGAACACTGAAGCTTTCTTT

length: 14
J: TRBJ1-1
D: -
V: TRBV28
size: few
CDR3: CASSLAGQNTEAFF
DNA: TGTGCCAGCAGTTTGGCAGGCCAGAACACTGAAGCTTTCTTT

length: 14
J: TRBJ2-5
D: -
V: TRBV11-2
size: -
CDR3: CASRGGGIQETQYF
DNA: TGTGCCAGCAGGGGTGGGGGGATCCAAGAGACCCAGTACTTC

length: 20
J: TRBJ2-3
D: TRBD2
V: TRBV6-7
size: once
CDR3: CASSYSGTSGGGWDTDTQYF
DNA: TGTGCCAGCAGTTACTCGGGTACTAGCGGGGGGGGATGGGACACAGATACGCAGTATTTT

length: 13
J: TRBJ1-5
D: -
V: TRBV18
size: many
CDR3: CASSDTGTQPQHF
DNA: TGTGCCAGCTCAGATACAGGGACTCAGCCCCAGCATTTT

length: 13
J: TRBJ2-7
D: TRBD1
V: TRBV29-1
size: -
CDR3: CSGPGQTSYEQYF
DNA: TGCAGCGGACCGGGACAGACTTCCTACGAGCAGTACTTC

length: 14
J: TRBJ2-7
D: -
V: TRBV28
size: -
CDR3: CASSPRRGWGEQYF
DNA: TGTGCCAGCAGCCCTAGGCGCGGGTGGGGTGAGCAGTACTTC

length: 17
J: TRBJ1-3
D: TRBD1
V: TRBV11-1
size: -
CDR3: CASSLVGTASSGNTIYF
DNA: TGTGCCAGCAGCTTAGTTGGGACAGCCAGCTCTGGAAACACCATATATTTT

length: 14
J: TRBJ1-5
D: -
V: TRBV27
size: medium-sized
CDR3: CASSATPPWQPQHF
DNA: TGTGCCAGCAGTGCCACCCCCCCTTGGCAGCCCCAGCATTTT

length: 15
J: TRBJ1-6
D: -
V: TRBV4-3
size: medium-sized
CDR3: CASSQVADWSSPLHF
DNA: TGCGCCAGCAGCCAAGTGGCGGACTGGAGTTCACCCCTCCACTTT

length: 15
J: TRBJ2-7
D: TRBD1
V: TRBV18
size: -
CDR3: CASSRGTGALYEQYF
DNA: TGTGCCAGCTCACGGGGGACAGGGGCCCTCTACGAGCAGTACTTC

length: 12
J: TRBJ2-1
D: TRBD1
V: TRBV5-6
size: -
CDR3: CASSPTGVEQFF
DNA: TGTGCCAGCAGTCCTACAGGGGTGGAGCAGTTCTTC

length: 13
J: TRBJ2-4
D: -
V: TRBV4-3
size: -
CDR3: CATGGGKKDIQYF
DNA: TGCGCCACAGGGGGGGGAAAAAAGGACATTCAGTACTTC

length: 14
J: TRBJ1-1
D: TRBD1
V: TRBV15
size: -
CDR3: CATSTGQMNTEAFF
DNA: TGTGCCACCAGCACGGGACAGATGAACACTGAAGCTTTCTTT

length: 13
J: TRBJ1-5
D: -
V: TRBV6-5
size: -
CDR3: CASSYSGDQPQHF
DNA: TGTGCCAGCAGTTATTCAGGGGATCAGCCCCAGCATTTT

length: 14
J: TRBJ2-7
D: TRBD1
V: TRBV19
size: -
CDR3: CASSPYRGIYEQYF
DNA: TGTGCCAGTAGCCCTTACAGGGGAATCTACGAGCAGTACTTC

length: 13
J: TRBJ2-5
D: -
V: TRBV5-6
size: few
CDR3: CASSLPSEETQYF
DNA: TGTGCCAGCAGCTTGCCTAGCGAGGAGACCCAGTACTTC

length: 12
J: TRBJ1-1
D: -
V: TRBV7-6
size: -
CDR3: CASSLSESEAFF
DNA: TGTGCCAGCAGCTTATCAGAGAGTGAAGCTTTCTTT

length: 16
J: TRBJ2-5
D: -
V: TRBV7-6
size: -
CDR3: CASSLLQGRPTETQYF
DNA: TGTGCCAGCAGCCTACTACAGGGACGGCCTACAGAGACCCAGTACTTC

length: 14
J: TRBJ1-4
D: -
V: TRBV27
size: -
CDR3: CASSPIEGYEKLFF
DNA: TGTGCCAGCAGTCCGATTGAGGGATACGAAAAACTGTTTTTT

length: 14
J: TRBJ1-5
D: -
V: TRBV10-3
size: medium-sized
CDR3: CAISGAGSNQPQHF
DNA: TGTGCCATCAGTGGGGCAGGCTCCAATCAGCCCCAGCATTTT